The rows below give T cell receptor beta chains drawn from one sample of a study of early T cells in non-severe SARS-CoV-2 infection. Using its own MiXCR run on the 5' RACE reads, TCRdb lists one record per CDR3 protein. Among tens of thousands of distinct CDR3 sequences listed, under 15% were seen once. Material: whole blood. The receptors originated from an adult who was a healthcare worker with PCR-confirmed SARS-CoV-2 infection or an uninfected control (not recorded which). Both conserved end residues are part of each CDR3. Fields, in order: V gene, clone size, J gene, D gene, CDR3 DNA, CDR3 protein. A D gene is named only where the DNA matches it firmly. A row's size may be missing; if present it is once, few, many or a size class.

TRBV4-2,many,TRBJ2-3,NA,TGTGCCAGCAGCCAAGATCCCCCAGATACGCAGTATTTT,CASSQDPPDTQYF
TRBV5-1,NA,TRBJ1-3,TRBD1,TGCACCAGCAGCTCACAGGGGAATGGAAACACCATATATTTT,CTSSSQGNGNTIYF
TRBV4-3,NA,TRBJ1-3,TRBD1,TGCGCCAGCAGCCATACACCTGGGACAGGGTCAGACACCATATATTTT,CASSHTPGTGSDTIYF
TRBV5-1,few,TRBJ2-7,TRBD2,TGCGCCAGCAGCTTTGGACTAGCGGCCTCCGAGCAGTACTTC,CASSFGLAASEQYF
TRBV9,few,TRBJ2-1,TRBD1,TGTGCCAGCAGCCGGATAGGGACAGGGATCAATGAGCAGTTCTTC,CASSRIGTGINEQFF
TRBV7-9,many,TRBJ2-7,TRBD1,TGTGCCAGCAGCCACCGTAAACAGGGGGCCTACGAGCAGTACTTC,CASSHRKQGAYEQYF
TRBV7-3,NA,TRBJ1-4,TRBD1,TGTGCCAGCAGCTCTGGGACAGGGAATAATGAAAAACTGTTTTTT,CASSSGTGNNEKLFF
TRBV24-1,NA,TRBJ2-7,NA,TGTGCCACCAGTGATCACCCGGGACGGGGCTCCTACGAGCAGTACTTC,CATSDHPGRGSYEQYF
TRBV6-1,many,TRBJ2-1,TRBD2,TGTGCCAGCAGTGAACTAGCGGGTCCCAATGAGCAGTTCTTC,CASSELAGPNEQFF
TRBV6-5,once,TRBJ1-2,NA,TGTGCCAGCAGTTACGCCCAGGGAAGAAACTATGGCTACACCTTC,CASSYAQGRNYGYTF
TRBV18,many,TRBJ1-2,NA,TGTGCCAGCTCGCCGGGGCCGAACTATGGCTACACCTTC,CASSPGPNYGYTF
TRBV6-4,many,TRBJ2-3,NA,TGTGCCAGCAGTGACAGCCAGGGGGGTGCAGATACGCAGTATTTT,CASSDSQGGADTQYF
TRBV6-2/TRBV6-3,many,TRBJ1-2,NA,TGTGCCACCACCGACAGAGCGAATGGCTACACCTTC,CATTDRANGYTF
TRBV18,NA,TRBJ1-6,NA,TGTGCCAGCTCACCCACCGGGACAACGAGCTCCTATAATTCACCCCTCCACTTT,CASSPTGTTSSYNSPLHF
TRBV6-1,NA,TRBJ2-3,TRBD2,TGTGCCAGCGCCGTAGCGGGGGGTCCAGATACGCAGTATTTT,CASAVAGGPDTQYF
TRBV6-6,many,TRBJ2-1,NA,TGTGCCAGCAGTTATAGCGGAGTCAACAATGAGCAGTTCTTC,CASSYSGVNNEQFF
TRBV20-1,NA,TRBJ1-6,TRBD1,TGCAGTGCCCCAACGGCGGACAGGTTCTATTCACCCCTCCACTTT,CSAPTADRFYSPLHF
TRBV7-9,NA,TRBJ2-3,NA,TGTGCCAGCAGCTTAGCTCAGCGCACAGATACGCAGTATTTT,CASSLAQRTDTQYF
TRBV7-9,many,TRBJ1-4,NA,TGTGCCAGCAGCCCCGGGGGGGAAAAACTGTTTTTT,CASSPGGEKLFF
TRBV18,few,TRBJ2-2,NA,TGTGCCAGCTCAGAGGGGGAGCGAAGCGGGGAGCTGTTTTTT,CASSEGERSGELFF
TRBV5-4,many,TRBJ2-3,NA,TGTGCCAGCAGCTTGGACACAGATACGCAGTATTTT,CASSLDTDTQYF
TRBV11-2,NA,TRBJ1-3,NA,TGTGCCAGTACAGGTGTGGCTGGAAACACCATATATTTT,CASTGVAGNTIYF
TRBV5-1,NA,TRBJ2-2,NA,TGCGCCAGCAGCCTGGAGGGGGCCGGGGAGCTGTTTTTT,CASSLEGAGELFF
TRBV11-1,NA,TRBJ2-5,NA,TGTGCCAGCAGCTCCGGGGTTCGGGAGACCCAGTACTTC,CASSSGVRETQYF
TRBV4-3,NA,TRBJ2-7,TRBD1,TGCGCCAGCAGCCGCGCGACAGGGACCTACGAGCAGTACTTC,CASSRATGTYEQYF
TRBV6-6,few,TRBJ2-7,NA,TGTGCCAGCAGTTACTCAGGGACAAACAACGAGCAGTACTTC,CASSYSGTNNEQYF
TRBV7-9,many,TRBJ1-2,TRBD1,TGTGCCAGCAGCTCCCGACAGGGGGCTCACTATGGCTACACCTTC,CASSSRQGAHYGYTF
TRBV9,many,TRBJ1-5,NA,TGTGCCAGCAGCAAAGTTGATCTCCCGCCCCAGCATTTT,CASSKVDLPPQHF
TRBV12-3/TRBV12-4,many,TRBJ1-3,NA,TGTGCCAGCAGAGGGGGAGGAAACACCATATATTTT,CASRGGGNTIYF
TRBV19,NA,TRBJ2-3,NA,TGTGCCAGTAGTATCCTCGCAGGCCTTAACCCAGATACGCAGTATTTT,CASSILAGLNPDTQYF
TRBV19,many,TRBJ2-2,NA,TGTGCCAGTAGTACCCCCCCCGGGACCGGGGAGCTGTTTTTT,CASSTPPGTGELFF
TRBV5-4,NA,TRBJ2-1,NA,TGTGCCAGCATGTGGCCAGGCAACAATGAGCAGTTCTTC,CASMWPGNNEQFF
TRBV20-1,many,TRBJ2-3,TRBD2,TGCAGTGCCCGCCGGGAGGTCGATACGCAGTATTTT,CSARREVDTQYF
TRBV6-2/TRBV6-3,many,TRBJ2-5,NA,TGTGCCAGCAGTTACCCCTTAGGGCGTCGAGAGACCCAGTACTTC,CASSYPLGRRETQYF
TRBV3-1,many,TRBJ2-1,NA,TGTGCCAGCAGCCATCGCCCGGGCCATGAGCAGTTCTTC,CASSHRPGHEQFF
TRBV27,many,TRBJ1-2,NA,TGTGCCAGCAGTCCGACCCGTTACTATGGCTACACCTTC,CASSPTRYYGYTF
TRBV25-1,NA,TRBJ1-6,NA,TGTGCCAGCGGGAATTTGGCACCCCTCCACTTT,CASGNLAPLHF
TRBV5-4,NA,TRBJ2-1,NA,TGTGCCAGCAGCCCGTTCGGGCGAAGCTCCTACAATGAGCAGTTCTTC,CASSPFGRSSYNEQFF
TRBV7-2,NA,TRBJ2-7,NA,TGTGCCAGCAGCTTGCGGACCTCCTACGAGCAGTACTTC,CASSLRTSYEQYF
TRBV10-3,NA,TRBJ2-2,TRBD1,TGTGCCATCAGAGATACAGGGGGCGGCACCGGGGAGCTGTTTTTT,CAIRDTGGGTGELFF
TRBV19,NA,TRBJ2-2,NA,TGTGCCAGTAGTATCCCGATGGTCACCGGGGAGCTGTTTTTT,CASSIPMVTGELFF
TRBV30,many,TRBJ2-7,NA,TGTGCCTGGGGGGACCTAAGCGCCTACGAGCAGTACTTC,CAWGDLSAYEQYF
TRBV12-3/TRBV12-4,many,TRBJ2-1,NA,TGTGCCAGCAGAACAACGGGGGGACAGAACAATGAGCAGTTCTTC,CASRTTGGQNNEQFF
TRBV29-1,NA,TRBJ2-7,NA,TGCAGCGCAAACACAGGACCTGCCTACGAGCAGTACTTC,CSANTGPAYEQYF
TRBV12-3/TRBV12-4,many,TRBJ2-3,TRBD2,TGTGCCAGCAGTCGACGACTAGCGGGAAGCACAGATACGCAGTATTTT,CASSRRLAGSTDTQYF
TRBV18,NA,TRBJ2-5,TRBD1,TGTGCCAGCTCCCCCCGGGGACAGAACCAAGAGACCCAGTACTTC,CASSPRGQNQETQYF
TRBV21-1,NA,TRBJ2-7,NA,TGTGCCAGCAGCCCTTACACCGAGGGGTTTGGGGACCCCTACGAGCAGTACTTC,CASSPYTEGFGDPYEQYF
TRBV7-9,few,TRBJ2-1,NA,TGTGCCAGCAGCCACACAGGGACGGCCTACAATGAGCAGTTCTTC,CASSHTGTAYNEQFF
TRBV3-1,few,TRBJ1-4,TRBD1,TGTGCCAGCAGCCCGACAGGGAGTGTCGGCGAAAAACTGTTTTTT,CASSPTGSVGEKLFF
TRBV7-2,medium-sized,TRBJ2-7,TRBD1,TGTGCCAGCAGCACGACCGGGACAGGGCCTCTCGAGCAGTACTTC,CASSTTGTGPLEQYF
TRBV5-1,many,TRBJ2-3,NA,TGCGCCAGCAGCATTCCGGACGGCGGGGCAGATACGCAGTATTTT,CASSIPDGGADTQYF
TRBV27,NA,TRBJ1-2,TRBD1,TGTGCCAGCAGTGAACAGGGGGGAGATGGCTACACCTTC,CASSEQGGDGYTF
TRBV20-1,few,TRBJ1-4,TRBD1,TGCAGTGCTAGAGATTCAGGGGGCGATGAAAAACTGTTTTTT,CSARDSGGDEKLFF
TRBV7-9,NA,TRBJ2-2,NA,TGTGCCAGCAGCTTAAATAGGGCGGACACCGGGGAGCTGTTTTTT,CASSLNRADTGELFF
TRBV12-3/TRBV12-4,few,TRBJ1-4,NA,TGTGCCAGCAGTTTGTATAGGGAAAAACTGTTTTTT,CASSLYREKLFF